A single sample is the source of the 2 T cell receptor beta chains below, sequenced in a study of T-cell reconstitution after alpha-beta-depleted transplantation in children. Unique molecular identifiers were used in preparing the TCRbeta library. TCRdb re-called the PCR reads through MiXCR, storing one row per CDR3 protein. In the table there are a few hundred thousand distinct CDR3 sequences, 25% to 30% of which are singletons. The sample in question was PBMCs, obtained before TCRalphabeta/CD19-depleted stem cell transplant. The source is a boy in the first two years of life with Wiskott-Aldrich syndrome, due to receive a stem cell transplant.

CDR3 residues: CAIFGGTRDNEQFF. The CDR3 nucleotides read TGTGCCATTTTTGGCGGGACAAGGGACAATGAGCAGTTCTTC. The chain carries TRBV10-3 and TRBJ2-1, with D perhaps given as TRBD1 or TRBD2 (6 bases each). Looked up from germline, CDR1 is ENHRY and CDR2 is SYGVKD. V was trimmed by 9 bases and J by 5 bases, leaving 17 bases between them. The CDR3 sequence is 14 residues long.

The chain recombines TRBV5-1 with TRBJ2-5; 14 bases line up with TRBD2. This CDR3 is built from 16 residues. The germline CDR1 and CDR2 sequences are SGHRS and YFSETQ. The V gene end was trimmed by 3 bases and the J gene end by 3 bases; junction bases not matched to a gene: 4. The CDR3 sequence: CASSSGGLAGEETQYF. CDR3 nucleotides: TGCGCCAGCAGCTCGGGGGGACTAGCGGGAGAAGAGACCCAGTACTTC.